This T cell receptor (beta chain) was observed in a study of T cells in localized non-small cell lung cancer. This CDR3 comprises 14 residues. Germline V gene lookup returns CDR1 SGHTA and CDR2 FQGNSA. V shed 1 base and J 7 bases; nucleotides not matched to a gene: 4. Study outcomes and limitations: Uninvolved adjacent lung showed peak T cell clonality, exceeding tumor. A median approximately 61 of the top 100 tumor clones appeared in adjacent lung.

Data came from immunoSEQ multiplex PCR; TCRdb stores just in-frame clones and leaves some out. The sample records around 34,000 clones, 93% being singletons. Concerning this clone: What it recognizes is unknown.

The TCR originated in a female donor older than 55 with stage I lung adenocarcinoma. The material sequenced was peripheral blood, taken before any cancer treatment. V and J are TRBV7-2 and TRBJ2-1, with 7 nucleotides matching TRBD1. CDR3 sequence: CASSLEQGRNEQFF. CDR3 bases: TGTGCCAGCAGCTTAGAACAGGGGCGGAATGAGCAGTTCTTC. Full variable domain (remainder filled in from reference TRBV7-2 and TRBJ2-1): GAGVSQSPSNKVTEKGKDVELRCDPISGHTALYWYRQSLGQGLEFLIYFQGNSAPDKSGLPSDRFSAERTGGSVSTLTIQRTQQEDSAVYLCASSLEQGRNEQFFGPGTRLTVL.